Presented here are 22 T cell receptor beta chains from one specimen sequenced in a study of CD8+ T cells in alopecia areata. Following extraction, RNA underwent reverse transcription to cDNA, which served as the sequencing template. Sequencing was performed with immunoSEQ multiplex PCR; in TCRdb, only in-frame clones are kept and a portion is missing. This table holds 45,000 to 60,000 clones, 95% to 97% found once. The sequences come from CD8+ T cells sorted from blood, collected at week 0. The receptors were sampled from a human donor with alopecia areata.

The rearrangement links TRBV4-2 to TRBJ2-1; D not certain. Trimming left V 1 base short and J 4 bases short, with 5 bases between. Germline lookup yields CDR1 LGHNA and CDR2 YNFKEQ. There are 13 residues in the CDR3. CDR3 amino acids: CASSQGLYNEQFF. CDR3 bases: TGTGCCAGCAGCCAAGGCCTATACAATGAGCAGTTCTTC.

CDR3 bases: TGCGCCAGCAGCCAAGGTCAGGAAAATGAAAAACTGTTTTTT. Translated: CASSQGQENEKLFF. The chain employs TRBV4-1 and TRBJ1-4; no clear D gene. V was pared by 1 base and J by 5 bases, with 8 bases between. The V gene's germline CDR1 is MGHRA and CDR2 YSYEKL. CDR3 length equals 14 residues.

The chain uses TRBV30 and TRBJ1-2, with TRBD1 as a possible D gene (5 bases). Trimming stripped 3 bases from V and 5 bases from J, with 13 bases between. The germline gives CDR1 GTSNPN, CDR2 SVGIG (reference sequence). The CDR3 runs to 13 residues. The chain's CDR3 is CAWSDTGFYGYTF. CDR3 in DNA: TGTGCCTGGAGCGATACAGGATTTTATGGCTACACCTTC.

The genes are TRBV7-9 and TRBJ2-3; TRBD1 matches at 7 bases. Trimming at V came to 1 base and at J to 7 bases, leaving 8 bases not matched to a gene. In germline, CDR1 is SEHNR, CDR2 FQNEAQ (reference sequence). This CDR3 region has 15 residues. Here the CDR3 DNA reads TGTGCCAGCAGCTTAGTAGGGGGCACACAAAATACGCAGTATTTT. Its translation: CASSLVGGTQNTQYF.

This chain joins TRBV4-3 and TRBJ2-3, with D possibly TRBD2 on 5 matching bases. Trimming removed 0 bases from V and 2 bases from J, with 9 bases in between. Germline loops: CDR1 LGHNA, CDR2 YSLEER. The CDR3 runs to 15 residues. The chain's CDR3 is CASSQDPGNTDTQYF. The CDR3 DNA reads TGCGCCAGCAGCCAAGACCCGGGGAACACAGATACGCAGTATTTT.

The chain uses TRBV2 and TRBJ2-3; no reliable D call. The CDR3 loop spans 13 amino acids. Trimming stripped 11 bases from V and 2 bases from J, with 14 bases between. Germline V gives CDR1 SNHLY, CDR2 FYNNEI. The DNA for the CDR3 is TGTGCCGTCTATAACCCGGCCACAGATACGCAGTATTTT. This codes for CAVYNPATDTQYF.

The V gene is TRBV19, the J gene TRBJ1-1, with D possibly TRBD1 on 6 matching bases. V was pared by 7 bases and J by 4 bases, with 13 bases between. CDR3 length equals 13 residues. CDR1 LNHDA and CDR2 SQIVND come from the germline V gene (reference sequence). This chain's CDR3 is CASIQGMGTEAFF. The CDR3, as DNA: TGTGCCAGTATCCAGGGGATGGGCACTGAAGCTTTCTTT. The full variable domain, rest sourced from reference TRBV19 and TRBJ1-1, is DGGITQSPKYLFRKEGQNVTLSCEQNLNHDAMYWYRQDPGQGLRLIYYSQIVNDFQKGDIAEGYSVSREKKESFPLTVTSAQKNPTAFYLCASIQGMGTEAFFGQGTRLTVV.

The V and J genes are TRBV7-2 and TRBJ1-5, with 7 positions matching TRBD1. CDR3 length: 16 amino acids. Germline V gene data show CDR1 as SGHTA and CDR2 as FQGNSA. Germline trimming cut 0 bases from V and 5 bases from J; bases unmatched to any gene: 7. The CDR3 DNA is TGTGCCAGCAGCTTAGCGCCTACAGGGGCTCATCAGCCCCAGCATTTT. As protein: CASSLAPTGAHQPQHF.

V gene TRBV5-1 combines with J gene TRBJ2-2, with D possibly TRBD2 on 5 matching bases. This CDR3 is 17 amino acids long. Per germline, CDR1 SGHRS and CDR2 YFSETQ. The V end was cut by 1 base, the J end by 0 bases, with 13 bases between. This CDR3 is CASSLSGAGTNTGELFF. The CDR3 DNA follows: TGCGCCAGCAGCTTGAGCGGCGCGGGTACGAACACCGGGGAGCTGTTTTTT. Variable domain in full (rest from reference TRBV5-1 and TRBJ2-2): KAGVTQTPRYLIKTRGQQVTLSCSPISGHRSVSWYQQTPGQGLQFLFEYFSETQRNKGNFPGRFSGRQFSNSRSEMNVSTLELGDSALYLCASSLSGAGTNTGELFFGEGSRLTVL.

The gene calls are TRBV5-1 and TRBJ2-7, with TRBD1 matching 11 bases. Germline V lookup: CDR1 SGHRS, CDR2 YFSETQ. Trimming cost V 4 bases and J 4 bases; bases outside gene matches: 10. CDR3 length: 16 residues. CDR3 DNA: TGCGCCAGCAGCGTTAATCCGGGACAGGGGGTTTACGAGCAGTACTTC. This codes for CASSVNPGQGVYEQYF.

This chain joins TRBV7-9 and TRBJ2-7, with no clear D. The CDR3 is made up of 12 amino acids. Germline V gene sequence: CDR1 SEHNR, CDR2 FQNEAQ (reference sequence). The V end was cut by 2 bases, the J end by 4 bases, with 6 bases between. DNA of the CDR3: TGTGCCAGCAGCTTACAAGGATACGAGCAGTACTTC. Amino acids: CASSLQGYEQYF.

The CDR3 sequence: CASSALPGDGYEQYF. Written as DNA, the CDR3 is TGTGCCAGCAGTGCCCTCCCAGGGGACGGGTACGAGCAGTACTTC. The rearrangement joins TRBV6-1 to TRBJ2-7; D is possibly TRBD1 (6 bases). Per germline, CDR1 MNHNS and CDR2 SASEGT. The CDR3 spans 15 residues. V was cut by 4 bases and J by 4 bases, with 17 bases left in between.

The CDR3 DNA follows: TGTGCCAGCAGGACGGACAGCCACAATGAGCAGTTCTTC. Encoded protein: CASRTDSHNEQFF. V gene TRBV5-4 combines with J gene TRBJ2-1; a possible D gene is TRBD1 (6 bases). Trimming shortened V by 5 bases and J by 5 bases, and 11 bases separated the two germline ends. The CDR3 runs 13 residues. Germline lookup yields CDR1 SGHNT and CDR2 YYREEE (reference sequence).

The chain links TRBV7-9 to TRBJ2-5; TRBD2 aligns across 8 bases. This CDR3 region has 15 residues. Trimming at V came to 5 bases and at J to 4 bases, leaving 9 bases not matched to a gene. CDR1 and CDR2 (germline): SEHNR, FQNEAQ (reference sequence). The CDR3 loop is CASSLPTSGRETQYF. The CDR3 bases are TGTGCCAGCAGCCTACCAACTAGCGGCAGAGAGACCCAGTACTTC. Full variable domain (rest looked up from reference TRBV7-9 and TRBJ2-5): DTGVSQNPRHKITKRGQNVTFRCDPISEHNRLYWYRQTLGQGPEFLTYFQNEAQLEKSRLLSDRFSAERPKGSFSTLEIQRTEQGDSAMYLCASSLPTSGRETQYFGPGTRLLVL.

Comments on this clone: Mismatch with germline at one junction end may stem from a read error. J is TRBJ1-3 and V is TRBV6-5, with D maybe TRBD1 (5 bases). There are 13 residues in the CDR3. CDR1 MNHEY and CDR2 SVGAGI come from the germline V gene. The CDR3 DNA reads TGTGCCAGCAGTTACTCCGGGGGAAACGCCATATATTTT. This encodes CASSYSGGNAIYF.

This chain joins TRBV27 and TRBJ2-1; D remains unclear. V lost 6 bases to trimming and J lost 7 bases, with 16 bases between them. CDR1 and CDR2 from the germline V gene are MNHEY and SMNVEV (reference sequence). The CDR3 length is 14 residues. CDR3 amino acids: CASSLGKPQNEQFF. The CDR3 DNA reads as TGTGCCAGCAGCTTAGGGAAGCCCCAGAATGAGCAGTTCTTC.

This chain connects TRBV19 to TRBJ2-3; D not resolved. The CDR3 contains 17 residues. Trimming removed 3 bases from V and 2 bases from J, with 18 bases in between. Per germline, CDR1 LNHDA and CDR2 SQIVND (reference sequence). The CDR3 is CASSIRRSRENTDTQYF. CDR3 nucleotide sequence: TGTGCCAGTAGTATTCGTAGGTCCCGAGAGAACACAGATACGCAGTATTTT.

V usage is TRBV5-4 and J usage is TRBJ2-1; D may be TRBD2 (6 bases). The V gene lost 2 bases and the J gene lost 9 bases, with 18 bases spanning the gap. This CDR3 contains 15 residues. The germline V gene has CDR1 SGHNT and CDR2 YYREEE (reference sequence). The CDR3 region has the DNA TGTGCCAGCAGCTTCGTGGCGGGGAGACACAGTGAGCAGTTCTTC. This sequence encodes CASSFVAGRHSEQFF. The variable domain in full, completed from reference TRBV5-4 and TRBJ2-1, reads ETGVTQSPTHLIKTRGQQVTLRCSSQSGHNTVSWYQQALGQGPQFIFQYYREEENGRGNFPPRFSGLQFPNYSSELNVNALELDDSALYLCASSFVAGRHSEQFFGPGTRLTVL.

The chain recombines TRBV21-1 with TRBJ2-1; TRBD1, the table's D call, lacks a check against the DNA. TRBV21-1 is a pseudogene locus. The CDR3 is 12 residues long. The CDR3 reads CASGGPGNEQFF. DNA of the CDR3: TGTGCCAGCGGGGGCCCAGGGAATGAGCAGTTCTTC.

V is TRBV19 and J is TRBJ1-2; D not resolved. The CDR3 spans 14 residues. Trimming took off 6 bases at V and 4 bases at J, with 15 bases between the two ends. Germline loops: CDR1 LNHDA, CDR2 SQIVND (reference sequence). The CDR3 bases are TGTGCCAGTAGCGCCTTAGGACGGAGCTATGGCTACACCTTC. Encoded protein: CASSALGRSYGYTF.

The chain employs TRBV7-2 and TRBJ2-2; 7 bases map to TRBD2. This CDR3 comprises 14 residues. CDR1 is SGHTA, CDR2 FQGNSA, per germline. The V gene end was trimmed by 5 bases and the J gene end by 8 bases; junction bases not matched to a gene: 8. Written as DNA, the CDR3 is TGTGCCAGCAGCCCCTGGGGGGGAGAGGGGGAGCTGTTTTTT. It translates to CASSPWGGEGELFF.

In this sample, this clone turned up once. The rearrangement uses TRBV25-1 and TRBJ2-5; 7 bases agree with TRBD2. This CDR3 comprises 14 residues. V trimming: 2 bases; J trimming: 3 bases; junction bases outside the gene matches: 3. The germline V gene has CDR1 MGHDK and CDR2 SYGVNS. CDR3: CASSEGAGEETQYF. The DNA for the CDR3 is TGTGCCAGCAGTGAAGGGGCGGGGGAAGAGACCCAGTACTTC.